Sequencing of this T cell receptor beta chain was carried out in a study of a mutant IDH1 vaccine in newly diagnosed glioma. To note about this clone: The antigen is not known.

Some clones are missing from TCRdb's copy, which holds only in-frame ones; the method was immunoSEQ multiplex PCR. This table holds about 68,000 clones, approximately 88% found once. Sample time point: week 35, safety follow-up. Alongside topical imiquimod, each dose of vaccine comprised 300 ug of mutant IDH1 20-mer peptide. Patients had eight vaccinations, in weeks 1, 3, 5, 7, 11, 15, 19 and 23. Germline CDR1 reads ENHRY; CDR2 reads SYGVKD. CDR3 length: 16 amino acids. Trimming pared 5 bases from V and 0 bases from J, leaving 14 bases between. Sequenced material: PBMCs, taken from a glioma patient whose treatment included an IDH1 peptide vaccine. The chain couples TRBV10-3 to TRBJ1-3, with a possible D match to TRBD1 (6 bases). This receptor was taken from a man between 18 and 35 years old with glioma. CDR3 in amino acids: CAISLQGLYSGNTIYF. The CDR3 DNA follows: TGTGCCATCAGTTTACAGGGTCTCTACTCTGGAAACACCATATATTTT.